The entry below describes one T cell receptor beta chain. After constant-region reverse-primer amplification, full-length variable regions underwent semi-nested PCR with Nested Universal Primer A. TCRdb reprocessed the 5' RACE reads via MiXCR and lists one record per CDR3 protein. The data hold 62,000 or so distinct CDR3 sequences, with 22% observed a single time. This TCR came from a female donor with breast cancer. Material: memory CD4+ T cells sorted from a lymph node. Regarding subset: memory CD4+ T cells, CD4+CD45RO+CD25-.

CDR3 coding DNA: TGTGCCAGCAGTTTCCTGAACAGGGCTGAGAACTATGGCTACACCTTC. Encoded protein: CASSFLNRAENYGYTF. The J gene is TRBJ1-2, the V gene TRBV6-6; D may be TRBD1 (6 bases). Looked up from germline, CDR1 is MNHNY and CDR2 is SVGAGI (reference sequence). Trimming took 4 bases from V and 2 from J, leaving 17 bases between them. This CDR3 is built from 16 residues.